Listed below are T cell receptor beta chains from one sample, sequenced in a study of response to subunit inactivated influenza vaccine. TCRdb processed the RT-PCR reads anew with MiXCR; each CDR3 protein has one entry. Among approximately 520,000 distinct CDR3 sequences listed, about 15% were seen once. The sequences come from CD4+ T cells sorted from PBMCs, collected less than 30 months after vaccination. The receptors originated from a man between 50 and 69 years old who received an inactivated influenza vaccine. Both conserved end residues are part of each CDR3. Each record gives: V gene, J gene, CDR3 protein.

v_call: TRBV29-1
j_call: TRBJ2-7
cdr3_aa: CSGSSGLDFGEQYF

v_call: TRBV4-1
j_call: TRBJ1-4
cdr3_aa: CASSQVVGVNEKLFF

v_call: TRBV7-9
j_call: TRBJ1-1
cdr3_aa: CASSLEPGMSTEAFF

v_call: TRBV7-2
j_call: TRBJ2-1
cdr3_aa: CASSLGRDGILEQFF

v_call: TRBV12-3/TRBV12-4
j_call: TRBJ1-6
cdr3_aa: CASSFNEGKAPLHF

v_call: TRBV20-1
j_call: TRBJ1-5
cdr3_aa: CSARDYRGTSNQPQHF

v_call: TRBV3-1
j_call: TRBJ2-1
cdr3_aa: CASSLMGSSYGDEQFF

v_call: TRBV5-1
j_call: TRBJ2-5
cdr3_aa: CASSSKDWYQETQYF

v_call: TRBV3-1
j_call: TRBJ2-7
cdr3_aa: CASSQGQGYEQYF

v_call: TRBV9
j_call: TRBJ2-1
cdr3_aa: CASSVSLRDNEQFF

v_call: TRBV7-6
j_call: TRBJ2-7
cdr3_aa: CASSKGAGGPDEQYF

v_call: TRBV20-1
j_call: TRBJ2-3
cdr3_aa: CSATSGGFSSTDTQYF

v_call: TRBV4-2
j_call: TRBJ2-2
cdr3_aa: CASSTDRNTGELFF

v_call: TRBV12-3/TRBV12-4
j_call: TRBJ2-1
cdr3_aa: CASSSHSGRRIEQFF

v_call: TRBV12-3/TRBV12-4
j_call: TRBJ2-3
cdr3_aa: CASSFGGLGTDTQYF

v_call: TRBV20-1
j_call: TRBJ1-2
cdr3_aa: CSAPSASPGAYGYTF

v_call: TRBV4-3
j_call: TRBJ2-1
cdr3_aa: CASSQEPTLAGGLAYNEQFF

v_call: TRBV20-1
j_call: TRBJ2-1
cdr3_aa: CSASVLAGAGPYNEQFF

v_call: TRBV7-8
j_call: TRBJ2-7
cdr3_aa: CASSLAPYYEQYF

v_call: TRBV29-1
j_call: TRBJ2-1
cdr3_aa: CSVQRVNEQFF

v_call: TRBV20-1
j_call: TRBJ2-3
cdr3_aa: CSARDGGGSTDTQYF

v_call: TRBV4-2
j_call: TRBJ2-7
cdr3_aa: CASSQEQGRSEQYF

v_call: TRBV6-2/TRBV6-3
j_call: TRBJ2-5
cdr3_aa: CASRPSSGSKTQYF

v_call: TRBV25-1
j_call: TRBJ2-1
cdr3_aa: CASSAPGLAAYNEQFF

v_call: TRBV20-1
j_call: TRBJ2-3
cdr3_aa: CSAGRGGAFPDTQYF

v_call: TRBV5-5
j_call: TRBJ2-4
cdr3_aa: CASGGGAKNIQYF

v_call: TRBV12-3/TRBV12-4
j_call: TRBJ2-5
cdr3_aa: CASSLVTLGETQYF

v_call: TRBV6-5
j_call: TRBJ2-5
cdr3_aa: CASSYSIGRVGETQYF

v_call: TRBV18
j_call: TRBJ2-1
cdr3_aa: CASSPPNSGKSSYNKQFF

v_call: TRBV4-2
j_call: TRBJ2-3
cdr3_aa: CASSRNSDTQYF

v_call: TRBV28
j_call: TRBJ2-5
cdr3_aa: CASSLKVPETQYF

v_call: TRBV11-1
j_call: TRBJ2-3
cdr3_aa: CASSLVGRGGAVGTDTQYF

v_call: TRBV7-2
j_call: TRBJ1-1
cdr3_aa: CASRRQSYEAFF

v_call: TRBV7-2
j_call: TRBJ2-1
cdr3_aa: CASSRTSNEQFF

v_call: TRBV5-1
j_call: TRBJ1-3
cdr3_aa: CASSRDGSSGNTIYF

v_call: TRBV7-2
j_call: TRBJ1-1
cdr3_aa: CASSPGQGTNTEAFF

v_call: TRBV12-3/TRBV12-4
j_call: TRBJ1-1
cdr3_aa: CASSSAGRVEAFF

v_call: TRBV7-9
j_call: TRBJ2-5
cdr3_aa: CASSSRSDGLQETQYF

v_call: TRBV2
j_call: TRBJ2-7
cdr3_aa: CASKQASYEQYF

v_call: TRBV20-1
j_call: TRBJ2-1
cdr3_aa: CSGDRDGAYNEQFF

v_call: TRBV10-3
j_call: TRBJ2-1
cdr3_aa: CAIRSGVRSNEQFF

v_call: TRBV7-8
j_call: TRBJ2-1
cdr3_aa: CASSPSPSISRFF

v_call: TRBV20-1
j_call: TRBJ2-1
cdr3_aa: CSALSPQGRTYNEQFF

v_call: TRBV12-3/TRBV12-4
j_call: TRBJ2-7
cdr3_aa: CASSLTETYEQYF

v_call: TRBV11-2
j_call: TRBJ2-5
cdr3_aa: CASSTSTFQETQYF

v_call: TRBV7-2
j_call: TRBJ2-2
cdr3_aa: CASSLGGGRAGELFF

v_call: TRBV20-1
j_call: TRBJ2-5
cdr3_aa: CSEKGQGEETQYF

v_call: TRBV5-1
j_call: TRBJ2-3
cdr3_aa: CASSTQGGTDTQYF

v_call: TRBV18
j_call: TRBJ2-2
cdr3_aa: CASSPGGGHTGELFF

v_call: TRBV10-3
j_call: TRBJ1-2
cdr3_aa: CAISESGQFNYGYTF

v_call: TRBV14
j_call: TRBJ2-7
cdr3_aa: CASSPSGLGNFYEQYF

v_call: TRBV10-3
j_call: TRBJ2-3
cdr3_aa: CAISEPPGRNTDTQYF